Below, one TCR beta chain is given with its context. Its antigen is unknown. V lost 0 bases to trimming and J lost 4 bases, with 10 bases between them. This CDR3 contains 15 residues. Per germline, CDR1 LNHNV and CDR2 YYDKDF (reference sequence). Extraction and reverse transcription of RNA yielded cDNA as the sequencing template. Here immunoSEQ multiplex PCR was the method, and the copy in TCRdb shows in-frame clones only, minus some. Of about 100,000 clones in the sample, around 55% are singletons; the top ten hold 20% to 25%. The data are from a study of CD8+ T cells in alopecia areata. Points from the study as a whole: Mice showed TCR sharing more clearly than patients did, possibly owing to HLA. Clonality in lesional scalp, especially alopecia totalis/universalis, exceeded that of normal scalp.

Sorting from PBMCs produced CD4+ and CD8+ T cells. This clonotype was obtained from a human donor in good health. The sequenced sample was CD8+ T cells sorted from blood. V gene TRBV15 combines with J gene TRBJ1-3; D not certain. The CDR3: CATSRDTLGGNTIYF. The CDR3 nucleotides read TGTGCCACCAGCAGAGATACCTTAGGCGGAAACACCATATATTTT. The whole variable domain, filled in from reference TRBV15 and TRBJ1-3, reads DAMVIQNPRYQVTQFGKPVTLSCSQTLNHNVMYWYQQKSSQAPKLLFHYYDKDFNNEADTPDNFQSRRPNTSFCFLDIRSPGLGDTAMYLCATSRDTLGGNTIYFGEGSWLTVV.